The 21 T cell receptor beta chains below all came from one sample that was sequenced in a study of blood T cell repertoires in COVID-19. The repertoire was sequenced with immunoSEQ multiplex PCR; TCRdb's copy has only in-frame clones and lacks some. In the table there are about 310,000 clones, roughly nine tenths of which are singletons. The sample consisted of PBMCs or T cells enriched from blood (not recorded which). The receptor source for this set is a woman aged 25 to 39 who had recovered from COVID-19.

The chain joins TRBV13 to TRBJ2-1, with 7 positions matching TRBD2. Losses at the gene ends were 0 bases for V and 3 bases for J; bases not matched to a gene: 2. In germline, CDR1 is PRHDT, CDR2 FYEKMQ (reference sequence). This CDR3 region has 15 residues. CDR3 in amino acids: CASSLGPGGYNEQFF. The CDR3 region has the DNA TGTGCCAGCAGCTTAGGGCCGGGGGGCTACAATGAGCAGTTCTTC.

There are a few counts of this clone. The rearrangement joins TRBV6-5 to TRBJ2-2, with D unclear. The CDR3 covers 14 residues. CDR1 is MNHEY and CDR2 is SVGAGI in the germline V gene. Trimming left V 8 bases short and J 0 bases short, with 10 bases between. CDR3 residues: CASGRQPNTGELFF. The CDR3 DNA follows: TGTGCCAGCGGCAGGCAGCCGAACACCGGGGAGCTGTTTTTT.

The chain employs TRBV30 and TRBJ2-7; 8 bases are a match to TRBD1. This CDR3 is 14 amino acids long. The V gene's germline CDR1 is GTSNPN and CDR2 SVGIG (reference sequence). The V gene end was trimmed by 3 bases and the J gene end by 6 bases; junction bases not matched to a gene: 10. CDR3 sequence reads: CAWSTTGGTAEQYF. Written as DNA, the CDR3 is TGTGCCTGGAGCACTACAGGGGGGACGGCCGAGCAGTACTTC.

The rearrangement uses TRBV5-1 and TRBJ2-1; D perhaps matches TRBD1 (6 bases). Trimming pared 4 bases from V and 7 bases from J, leaving 18 bases between. CDR1 and CDR2 (germline): SGHRS, YFSETQ. The CDR3 totals 15 residues. CDR3 sequence (DNA): TGCGCCAGCAGCAAGGAGTCAGGGGTAGGTAATGAGCAGTTCTTC. It encodes CASSKESGVGNEQFF.

The genes are TRBV28 and TRBJ1-2, with TRBD1 identical over 8 bases. CDR3 length equals 14 residues. With V trimmed by 5 bases and J by 4 bases, 6 bases remained unmatched. Per the germline V gene, CDR1 is MDHEN and CDR2 is SYDVKM. The CDR3 bases are TGTGCCAGCAGTAACGCCGGGACAGGCTATGGCTACACCTTC. Translated, it gives CASSNAGTGYGYTF.

The V call is TRBV7-2, the J call TRBJ2-7; D gene ambiguous. V was pared by 1 base and J by 2 bases, with 9 bases between. This CDR3 comprises 14 residues. Germline V CDR1 and CDR2: SGHTA, FQGNSA. The CDR3, as DNA: TGTGCCAGCAGCTTAGAAGAAGCCGCCTACGAGCAGTACTTC. Protein sequence: CASSLEEAAYEQYF.

The V call is TRBV7-9, the J call TRBJ1-4; D may be TRBD1 (6 bases). The CDR3 totals 15 residues. CDR1 is SEHNR and CDR2 is FQNEAQ in the germline V gene (reference sequence). The V and J ends lost 5 bases and 8 bases respectively, with 18 bases between them. The CDR3 spells CASSPRTEAEEKLFF. The DNA of the CDR3 is TGTGCCAGCAGCCCCCGGACAGAAGCGGAGGAAAAACTGTTTTTT.

This chain joins TRBV28 and TRBJ2-7, with D possibly matching TRBD1 (5 bases). Germline V CDR1 and CDR2: MDHEN, SYDVKM. CDR3 length: 14 amino acids. V was clipped by 2 bases and J by 3 bases, with 11 bases between them. The DNA of the CDR3 is TGTGCCAGCAGTTTAGGACAAAATCTCTACGAGCAGTACTTC. Its translation is CASSLGQNLYEQYF. Variable domain in full (rest from reference TRBV28 and TRBJ2-7): DVKVTQSSRYLVKRTGEKVFLECVQDMDHENMFWYRQDPGLGLRLIYFSYDVKMKEKGDIPEGYSVSREKKERFSLILESASTNQTSMYLCASSLGQNLYEQYFGPGTRLTVT.

The chain is built from TRBV28 and TRBJ1-2, with 8 nucleotides matching TRBD1. V was pared by 3 bases and J by 10 bases, with 13 bases of the junction left unmatched. Germline-derived CDR1 and CDR2 are MDHEN and SYDVKM. The length of the CDR3 is 15 residues. CDR3 DNA sequence: TGTGCCAGCAGTTTCCAATACGTCGGACAGGGAGACTACACCTTC. It yields the protein CASSFQYVGQGDYTF.

The table lists this clone with a few counts. V usage is TRBV19 and J usage is TRBJ1-1; 9 bases fit TRBD1. CDR3 length: 14 amino acids. The germline CDR1 and CDR2 sequences are LNHDA and SQIVND (reference sequence). V trimming: 7 bases; J trimming: 4 bases; junction bases outside the gene matches: 7. The CDR3 DNA follows: TGTGCCAGTACCCCGGACAGGGGAGGCACTGAAGCTTTCTTT. It yields the protein CASTPDRGGTEAFF.

The genes are TRBV7-2 and TRBJ1-1, with D maybe TRBD1 (6 bases). Germline values: CDR1 SGHTA, CDR2 FQGNSA. With 3 bases removed from V and 5 bases from J, the gap between germline ends came to 13 bases. The CDR3 runs 14 residues. CDR3 sequence: CASSFQGRGTEAFF. The CDR3 nucleotides read TGTGCCAGCAGCTTCCAGGGGCGCGGGACTGAAGCTTTCTTT.

The V call is TRBV28, the J call TRBJ2-1, with TRBD2 as a possible D gene (5 bases). The length of the CDR3 is 15 residues. Germline V gene lookup returns CDR1 MDHEN and CDR2 SYDVKM. V lost 6 bases to trimming and J lost 4 bases, with 16 bases between them. CDR3 amino acids: CASSHLREIYNEQFF. In DNA, the CDR3 is TGTGCCAGCAGCCACCTGAGGGAGATTTACAATGAGCAGTTCTTC.

The chain has TRBV4-3 and TRBJ2-2; a possible D gene is TRBD1 (6 bases). With 1 base removed from V and 0 bases from J, the gap between germline ends came to 15 bases. The germline CDR1 and CDR2 sequences are LGHNA and YSLEER. The CDR3 is 18 residues long. For the CDR3, the DNA is TGCGCCAGCAGCCAAGTTCGGTGGGGGCGCCCGAACACCGGGGAGCTGTTTTTT. Translating it yields CASSQVRWGRPNTGELFF.

The V and J genes are TRBV10-3 and TRBJ2-2; tentative D call: TRBD1 (6 bases). V was trimmed by 11 bases and J by 1 base, leaving 14 bases between them. Germline V gene lookup returns CDR1 ENHRY and CDR2 SYGVKD. The CDR3 spans 14 residues. CDR3 sequence reads: CASTRTENTGELFF. The CDR3 nucleotides are TGTGCCTCAACCCGGACAGAGAACACCGGGGAGCTGTTTTTT.

This chain joins TRBV25-1 and TRBJ2-1; D gene ambiguous. The length of the CDR3 is 13 residues. Germline CDR1 and CDR2: MGHDK and SYGVNS. V was cut by 1 base and J by 4 bases, with 5 bases left in between. CDR3 coding DNA: TGTGCCAGCAGTGAATTCAAATACAATGAGCAGTTCTTC. Translation gives CASSEFKYNEQFF.

This chain connects TRBV19 to TRBJ1-4; D is uncertain. V lost 4 bases and J 5 bases, leaving 8 bases between the germline ends. Germline V gene data show CDR1 as LNHDA and CDR2 as SQIVND (reference sequence). The CDR3 totals 13 residues. The CDR3 region has the DNA TGTGCCAGTAGTAGTCCCCCGAATGAAAAACTGTTTTTT. Translation gives CASSSPPNEKLFF.

CDR3 sequence: CASSPQGGNEQFF. CDR3 nucleotides: TGCGCCAGCAGCCCACAGGGGGGCAATGAGCAGTTCTTC. The chain recombines TRBV4-3 with TRBJ2-1; TRBD1 matches at 8 bases. V was pared by 4 bases and J by 6 bases, with 2 bases of the junction left unmatched. This CDR3 comprises 13 residues. Germline CDR1 is LGHNA and CDR2 is YSLEER.

This sequence joins TRBV10-1 and TRBJ1-6; D call uncertain. Germline CDR1 and CDR2: WNHNN and SYGVQD (reference sequence). Trimming shortened V by 7 bases and J by 7 bases, and 11 bases separated the two germline ends. The CDR3 spans 13 residues. The CDR3 is CASKVTANSPLHF. Written as DNA, the CDR3 is TGCGCCAGCAAGGTTACAGCAAATTCACCCCTCCACTTT.

V gene TRBV28 combines with J gene TRBJ2-2, with a possible D match to TRBD1 (5 bases). Germline loops: CDR1 MDHEN, CDR2 SYDVKM. CDR3 length: 16 amino acids. Trimming removed 5 bases from V and 0 bases from J, with 13 bases in between. This CDR3 is CASSTLGAANTGELFF. The CDR3 nucleotides are TGTGCCAGCAGTACCCTAGGGGCCGCGAACACCGGGGAGCTGTTTTTT.

The rearrangement uses TRBV11-2 and TRBJ2-7; 11 bases are a match to TRBD2. CDR3 length: 16 residues. J gave up 3 bases and V 7 bases, and 11 bases lay outside the gene matches. CDR1 and CDR2 from the germline V gene are SGHAT and FQNNGV. The CDR3 DNA reads as TGTGCCAGCACCGACGGGACTAGCGGAGGTTACTACGAGCAGTACTTC. Its protein is CASTDGTSGGYYEQYF.

The J gene is TRBJ2-7, the V gene TRBV25-1, with TRBD2 matching over 7 bases. The germline V gene encodes CDR1 MGHDK and CDR2 SYGVNS. This CDR3 is 16 amino acids long. Germline trimming cut 2 bases from V and 2 bases from J; bases unmatched to any gene: 9. The CDR3 sequence: CASSEGRGRHPYEQYF. In nucleotides, the CDR3 is TGTGCCAGCAGTGAAGGGAGGGGACGGCATCCCTACGAGCAGTACTTC.